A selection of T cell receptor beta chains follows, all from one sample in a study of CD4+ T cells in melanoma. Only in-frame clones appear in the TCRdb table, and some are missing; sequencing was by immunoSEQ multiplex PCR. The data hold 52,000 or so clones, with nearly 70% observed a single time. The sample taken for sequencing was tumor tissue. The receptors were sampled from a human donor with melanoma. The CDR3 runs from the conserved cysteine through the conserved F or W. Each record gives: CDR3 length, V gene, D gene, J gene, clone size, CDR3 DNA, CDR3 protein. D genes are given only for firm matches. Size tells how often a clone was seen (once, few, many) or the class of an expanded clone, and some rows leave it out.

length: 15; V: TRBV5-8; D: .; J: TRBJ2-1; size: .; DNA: TGTGCCAGCAGCTTGGGGTTGGCCTACTACAATGAGCAGTTCTTC; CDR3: CASSLGLAYYNEQFF
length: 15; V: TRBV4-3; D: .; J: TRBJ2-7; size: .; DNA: TGCGCCAGCAGCCAAGATCAACAGGGCCCCTACGAGCAGTACTTC; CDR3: CASSQDQQGPYEQYF
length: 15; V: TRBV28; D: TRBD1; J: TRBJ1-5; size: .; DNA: TGTGCCAGCAGTTTTTCAGGGGGAGGCAATCAGCCCCAGCATTTT; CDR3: CASSFSGGGNQPQHF
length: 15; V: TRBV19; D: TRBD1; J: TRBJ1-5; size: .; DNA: TGTGCCAGTAGTCCCGAGGGGACAGGGTATCAGCCCCAGCATTTT; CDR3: CASSPEGTGYQPQHF
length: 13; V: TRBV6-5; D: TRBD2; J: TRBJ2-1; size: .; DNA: TGTGCCAGCAAACTAGCGGGGGGCGGTGAGCAGTTCTTC; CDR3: CASKLAGGGEQFF
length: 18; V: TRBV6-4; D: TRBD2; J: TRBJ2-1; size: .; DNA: TGTGCCCGACGTAGAAGCGGGGGTCCTGGAGGCTCCTACAATGAGCAGTTCTTC; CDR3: CARRRSGGPGGSYNEQFF
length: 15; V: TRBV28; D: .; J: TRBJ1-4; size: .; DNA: TGTGCCAGCAGTCTTAGGTACAGGGCCGGTGAAAAACTGTTTTTT; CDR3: CASSLRYRAGEKLFF
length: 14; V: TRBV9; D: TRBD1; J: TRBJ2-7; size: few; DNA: TGTGCCAGCAGCGTAGACAACAGGGGGAACGAGCAGTACTTC; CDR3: CASSVDNRGNEQYF
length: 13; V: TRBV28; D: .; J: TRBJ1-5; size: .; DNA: TGTGCCACGGGAGAGGCGCCCGATCAGCCCCAGCATTTT; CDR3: CATGEAPDQPQHF
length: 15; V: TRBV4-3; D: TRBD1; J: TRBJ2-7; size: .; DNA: TGCGCCAGCAGCCACGAGACAGGGATTCCCTACGAGCAGTACTTC; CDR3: CASSHETGIPYEQYF
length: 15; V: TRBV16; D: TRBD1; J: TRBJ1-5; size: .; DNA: TGTGCCAGCAGCCACCCGGACAGGGACAATCAGCCCCAGCATTTT; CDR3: CASSHPDRDNQPQHF
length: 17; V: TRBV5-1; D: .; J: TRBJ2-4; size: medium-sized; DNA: TGCGCCAGCAGCTTGCTCCGAGGGGAAGGAACCAAAAACATTCAGTACTTC; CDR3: CASSLLRGEGTKNIQYF
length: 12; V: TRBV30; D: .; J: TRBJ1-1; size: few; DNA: TGTGCCTGGAGCAGAATGAACACTGAAGCTTTCTTT; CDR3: CAWSRMNTEAFF
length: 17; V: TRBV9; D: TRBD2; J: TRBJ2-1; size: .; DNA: TGTGCCAGCAGCCCACATAGTGCGGGGGGGCCCTACAATGAGCAGTTCTTC; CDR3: CASSPHSAGGPYNEQFF
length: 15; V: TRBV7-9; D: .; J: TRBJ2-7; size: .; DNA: TGTGCCAGCAGCTCGGACGGCCACGGAGGGTACGAGCAGTACTTC; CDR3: CASSSDGHGGYEQYF
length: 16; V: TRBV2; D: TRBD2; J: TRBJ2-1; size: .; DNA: TGTGCCAGCGGATGGACTAGCGGGGGGGCCAGGAATGAGCAGTTCTTC; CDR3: CASGWTSGGARNEQFF
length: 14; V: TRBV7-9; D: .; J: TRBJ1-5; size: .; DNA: TGTGCCAGCAGCCGGGACGGTAGCAATCAGCCCCAGCATTTT; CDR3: CASSRDGSNQPQHF
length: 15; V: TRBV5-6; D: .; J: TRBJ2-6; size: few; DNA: TGTGCCAGCAGCATCTCAGGGTACGGGGCCAACGTCCTGACTTTC; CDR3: CASSISGYGANVLTF
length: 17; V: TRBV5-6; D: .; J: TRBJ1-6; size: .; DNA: TGTGCCAGCAGGCGGGAGGGGTCGGGCTCCTATAATTCACCCCTCCACTTT; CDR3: CASRREGSGSYNSPLHF
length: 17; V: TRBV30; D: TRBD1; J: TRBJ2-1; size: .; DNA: TGTGCCTGTGTTGGACAGGGTTCTAGGAGCTCCTACAATGAGCAGTTCTTC; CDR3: CACVGQGSRSSYNEQFF
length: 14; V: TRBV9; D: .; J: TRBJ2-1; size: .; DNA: TGTGCCAGCAGTAGAGACAGCGGGTACAATGAGCAGTTCTTC; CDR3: CASSRDSGYNEQFF
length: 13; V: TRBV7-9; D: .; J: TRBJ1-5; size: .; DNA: TGTGCCAGCAGCTTACGGGCGGATCAGCCCCAGCATTTT; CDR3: CASSLRADQPQHF
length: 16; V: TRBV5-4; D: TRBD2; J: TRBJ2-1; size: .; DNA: TGCGCCAGCAGCCAAGACTATAGCGGGGGGGCGGTTGAGCAGTTCTTC; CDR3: CASSQDYSGGAVEQFF
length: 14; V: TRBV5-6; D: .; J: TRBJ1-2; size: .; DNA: TGTGCCAGCAGCCTCCTCAGGAGACGTTATGGCTACACCTTC; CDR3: CASSLLRRRYGYTF
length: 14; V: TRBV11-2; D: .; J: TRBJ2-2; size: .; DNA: TGTGCCAGCAGCTTAACGAGGATCACCGGGGAGCTGTTTTTT; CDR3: CASSLTRITGELFF
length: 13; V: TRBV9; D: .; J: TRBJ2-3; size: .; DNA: TGTGCCAGCAGCCTCTCGGGTACAGATACGCAGTATTTT; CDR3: CASSLSGTDTQYF
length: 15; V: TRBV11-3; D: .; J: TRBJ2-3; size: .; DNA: TGTGCCAGCAGCTTAGACATGGACACCACAGATACGCAGTATTTT; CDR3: CASSLDMDTTDTQYF
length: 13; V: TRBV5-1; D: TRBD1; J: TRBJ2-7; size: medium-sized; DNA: TGCGCCAGCAGCCCCGGACAGGGCACCGAGCAGTACTTC; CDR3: CASSPGQGTEQYF
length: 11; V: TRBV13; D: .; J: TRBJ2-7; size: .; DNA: TGTGCCAGCAGCCCAAGAACAGAGCAGTACTTC; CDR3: CASSPRTEQYF
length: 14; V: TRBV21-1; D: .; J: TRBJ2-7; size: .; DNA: TGTGCCAGCAGCTCTCGGGACAGGGCTCCCGAGCAGTACTTC; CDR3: CASSSRDRAPEQYF
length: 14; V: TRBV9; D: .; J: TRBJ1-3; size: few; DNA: TGTGCCAGCAGCGTTTCCACAGCCGGAAACACCATATATTTT; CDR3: CASSVSTAGNTIYF
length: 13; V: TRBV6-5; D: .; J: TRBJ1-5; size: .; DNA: TGTGCCAGCAGTACGACCCAGCTCGGGCCCCAGCATTTT; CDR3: CASSTTQLGPQHF
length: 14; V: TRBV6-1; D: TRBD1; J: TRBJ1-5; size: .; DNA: TGTGCCAGCAGGGAAGGGACAGGGAGCGAGCCCCAGCATTTT; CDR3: CASREGTGSEPQHF
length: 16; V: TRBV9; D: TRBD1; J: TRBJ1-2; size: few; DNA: TGTGCCAGCAGTTCAACCGGGACAGGGGGCCCCTATGGCTACACCTTC; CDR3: CASSSTGTGGPYGYTF
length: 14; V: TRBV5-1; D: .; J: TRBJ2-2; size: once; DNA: TGCGCCAGCAGCCCCGGATCCGGTACCGGGGAGCTGTTTTTT; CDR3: CASSPGSGTGELFF
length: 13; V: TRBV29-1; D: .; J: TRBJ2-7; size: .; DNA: TGCAGCGGGAGGGTAGGATCCTCCTACGAGCAGTACTTC; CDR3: CSGRVGSSYEQYF
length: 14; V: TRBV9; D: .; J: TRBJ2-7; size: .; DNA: TGTGCCAGCAGCGTAGCTAACCGAGGGGGTGAGCAGTACTTC; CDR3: CASSVANRGGEQYF
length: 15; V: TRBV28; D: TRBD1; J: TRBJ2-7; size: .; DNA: TGTGCCAGCAGGCTTGGGACAGGAGGGTCCTACGAGCAGTACTTC; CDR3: CASRLGTGGSYEQYF
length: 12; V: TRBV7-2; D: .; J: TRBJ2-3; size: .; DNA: TGTGCCAGCGCGGGAACCCTACGTACGCAGTATTTT; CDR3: CASAGTLRTQYF
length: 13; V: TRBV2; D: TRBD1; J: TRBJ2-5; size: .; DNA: TGTGCCAGCAGTGGGGACAGACAAGAGACCCAGTACTTC; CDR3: CASSGDRQETQYF
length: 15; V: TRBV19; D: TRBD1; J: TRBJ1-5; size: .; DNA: TGTGCCAGTTATCAAGACAGGGATAGCAATCAGCCCCAGCATTTT; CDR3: CASYQDRDSNQPQHF
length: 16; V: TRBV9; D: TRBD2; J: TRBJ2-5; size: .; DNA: TGTGCCAGCAGCGCCCGACTAAGCGGGGGTAAAGAGACCCAGTACTTC; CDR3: CASSARLSGGKETQYF
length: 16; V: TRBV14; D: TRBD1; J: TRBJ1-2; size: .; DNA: TGTGCCAGCAGCCAAGTGCCGGGACAGACTAACTATGGCTACACCTTC; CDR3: CASSQVPGQTNYGYTF
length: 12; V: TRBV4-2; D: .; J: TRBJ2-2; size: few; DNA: TGTGCCAGCAGCTTGGGCCCCGGGGAGCTGTTTTTT; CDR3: CASSLGPGELFF
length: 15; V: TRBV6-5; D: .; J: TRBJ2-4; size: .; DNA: TGTGCCAGCAGTTACTCGACGGGGGGCCGCAACATTCAGTACTTC; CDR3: CASSYSTGGRNIQYF
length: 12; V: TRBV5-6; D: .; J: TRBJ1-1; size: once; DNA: TGTGCCAGCAGCCCCCTGAGGGGCGAAGCTTTCTTT; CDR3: CASSPLRGEAFF
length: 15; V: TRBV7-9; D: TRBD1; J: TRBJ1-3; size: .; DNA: TGTGCCAGCAGCTCCAGGGGGAGTATTGGAAACACCATATATTTT; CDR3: CASSSRGSIGNTIYF
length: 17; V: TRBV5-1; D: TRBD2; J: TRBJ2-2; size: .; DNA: TGCGCCAGCAGCTTGGCAAGGACTAGCGGGAACACCGGGGAGCTGTTTTTT; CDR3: CASSLARTSGNTGELFF
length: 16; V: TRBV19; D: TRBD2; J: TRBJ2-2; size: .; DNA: TGTGCCACCGAGACTTTTAGCGGGGGCAACACCGGGGAGCTGTTTTTT; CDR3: CATETFSGGNTGELFF
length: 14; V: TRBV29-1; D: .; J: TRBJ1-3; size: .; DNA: TGCAGCGTTGAACCCCCGGGGCTCGGAAACACCATATATTTT; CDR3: CSVEPPGLGNTIYF
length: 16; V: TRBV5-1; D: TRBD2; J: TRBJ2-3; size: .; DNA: TGCGCCAGCAGCTTGCCAGGGACTAGCGGCACAGATACGCAGTATTTT; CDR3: CASSLPGTSGTDTQYF
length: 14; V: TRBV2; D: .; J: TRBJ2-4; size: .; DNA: TGTGCCAGCAGTGAGACTCAGTCCTTTGGCATTCAGTACTTC; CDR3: CASSETQSFGIQYF
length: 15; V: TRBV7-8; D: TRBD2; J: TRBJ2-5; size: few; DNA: TGTGCCAGCAGCTTAATTCCAGGGAGGGAGGAGACCCAGTACTTC; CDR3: CASSLIPGREETQYF
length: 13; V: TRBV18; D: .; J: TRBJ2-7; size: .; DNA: TGTGCCAGCTCACCAGCGGAGTCCTACGAGCAGTACTTC; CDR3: CASSPAESYEQYF